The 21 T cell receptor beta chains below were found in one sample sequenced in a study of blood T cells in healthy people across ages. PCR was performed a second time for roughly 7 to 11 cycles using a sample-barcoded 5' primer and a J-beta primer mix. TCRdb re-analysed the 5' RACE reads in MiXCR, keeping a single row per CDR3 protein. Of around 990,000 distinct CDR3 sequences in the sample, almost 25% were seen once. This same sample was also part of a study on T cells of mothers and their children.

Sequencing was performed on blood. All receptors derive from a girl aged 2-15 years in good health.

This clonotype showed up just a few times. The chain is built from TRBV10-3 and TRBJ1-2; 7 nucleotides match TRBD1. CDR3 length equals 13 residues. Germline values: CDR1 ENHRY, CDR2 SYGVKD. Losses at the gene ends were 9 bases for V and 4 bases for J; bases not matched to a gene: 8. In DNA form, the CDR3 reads TGTGCCATGGGGACAGACCTTTCCTATGGCTACACCTTC. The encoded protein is CAMGTDLSYGYTF.

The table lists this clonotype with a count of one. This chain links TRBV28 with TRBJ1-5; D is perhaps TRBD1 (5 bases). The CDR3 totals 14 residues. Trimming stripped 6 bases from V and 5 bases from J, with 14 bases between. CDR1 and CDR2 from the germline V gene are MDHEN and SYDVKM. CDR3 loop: CASRPTFRDQPQHF. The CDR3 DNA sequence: TGTGCCAGCAGGCCTACTTTCAGGGATCAGCCCCAGCATTTT.

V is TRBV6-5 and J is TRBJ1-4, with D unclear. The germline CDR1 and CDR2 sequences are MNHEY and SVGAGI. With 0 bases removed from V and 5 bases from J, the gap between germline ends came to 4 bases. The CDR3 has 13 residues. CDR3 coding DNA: TGTGCCAGCAGTTACTCGGTAAATGAAAAACTGTTTTTT. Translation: CASSYSVNEKLFF.

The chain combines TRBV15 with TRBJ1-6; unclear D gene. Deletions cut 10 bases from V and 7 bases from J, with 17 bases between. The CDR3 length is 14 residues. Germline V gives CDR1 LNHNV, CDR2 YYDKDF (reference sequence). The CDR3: CARYENAGNSPLHF. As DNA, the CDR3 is TGTGCCAGATATGAAAATGCGGGGAATTCACCCCTCCACTTT.

CDR3 residues: CASSARTGGEAEAFF. DNA of the CDR3: TGTGCCAGCAGCGCTAGGACAGGGGGGGAGGCTGAAGCTTTCTTT. This chain joins TRBV4-2 and TRBJ1-1; TRBD1 aligns across 10 bases. J lost 6 bases, V lost 5 bases, and 9 bases had no gene match. CDR3 length: 15 residues. CDR1 and CDR2 from the germline V gene are LGHNA and YNFKEQ.

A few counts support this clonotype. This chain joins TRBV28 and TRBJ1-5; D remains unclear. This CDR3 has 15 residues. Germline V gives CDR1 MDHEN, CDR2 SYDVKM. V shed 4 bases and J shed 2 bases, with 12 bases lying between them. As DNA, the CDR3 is TGTGCCAGCAGTTGGCACTTAGAAGGCAATCAGCCCCAGCATTTT. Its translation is CASSWHLEGNQPQHF.

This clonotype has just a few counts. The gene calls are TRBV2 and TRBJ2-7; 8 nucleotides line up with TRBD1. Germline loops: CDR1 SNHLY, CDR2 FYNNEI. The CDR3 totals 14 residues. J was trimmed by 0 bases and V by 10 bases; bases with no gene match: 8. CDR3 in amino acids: CATTGTGTSYEQYF. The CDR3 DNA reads TGTGCCACCACCGGGACAGGAACCTCCTACGAGCAGTACTTC.

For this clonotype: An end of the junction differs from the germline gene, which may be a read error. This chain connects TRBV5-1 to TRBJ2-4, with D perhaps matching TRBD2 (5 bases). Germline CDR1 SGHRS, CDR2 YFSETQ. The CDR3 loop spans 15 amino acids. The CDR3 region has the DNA TGCACCAGCAGCTTGGAGGTAGCCGATAAAAACATTCAGTACTTC. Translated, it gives CTSSLEVADKNIQYF.

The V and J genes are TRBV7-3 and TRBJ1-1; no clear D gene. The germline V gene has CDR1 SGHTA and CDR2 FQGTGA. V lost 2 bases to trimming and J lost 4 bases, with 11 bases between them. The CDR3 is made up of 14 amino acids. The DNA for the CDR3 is TGTGCCAGCAGCTTAGGGGTTGGAGCCACTGAAGCTTTCTTT. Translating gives CASSLGVGATEAFF.

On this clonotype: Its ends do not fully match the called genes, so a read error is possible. CDR3 region: CATSDGGSFYNGQFF. The CDR3 coding sequence is TGTGCCACCAGTGACGGCGGGAGTTTCTACAATGGGCAGTTCTTC. The V and J genes are TRBV24-1 and TRBJ2-5; TRBD2 agrees at 7 bases. The J call could be wrong; TRBJ2-1 is a better fit for the DNA end. Germline CDR1 reads KGHDR; CDR2 reads SFDVKD. The CDR3 extends over 15 amino acids.

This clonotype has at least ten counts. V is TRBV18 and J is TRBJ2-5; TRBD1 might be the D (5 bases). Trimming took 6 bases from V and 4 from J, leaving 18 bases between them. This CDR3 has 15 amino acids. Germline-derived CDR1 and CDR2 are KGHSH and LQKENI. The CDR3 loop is CASSTKLGARETQYF. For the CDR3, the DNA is TGTGCCAGCTCTACCAAGCTAGGGGCAAGAGAGACCCAGTACTTC.

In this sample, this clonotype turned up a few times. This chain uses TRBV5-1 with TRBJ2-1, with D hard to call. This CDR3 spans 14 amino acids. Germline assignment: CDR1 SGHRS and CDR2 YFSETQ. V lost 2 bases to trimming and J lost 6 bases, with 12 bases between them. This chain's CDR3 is CASSFLSVLNEQFF. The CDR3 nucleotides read TGCGCCAGCAGCTTTTTGAGCGTCCTCAATGAGCAGTTCTTC.

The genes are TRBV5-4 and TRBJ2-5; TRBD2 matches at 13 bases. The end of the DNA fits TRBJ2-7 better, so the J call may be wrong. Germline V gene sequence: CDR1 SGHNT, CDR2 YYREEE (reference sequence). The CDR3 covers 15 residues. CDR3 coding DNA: TGTGCCAGCAGCACGACTAGCGGGAGGTCCTACGAGCAGTACTTC. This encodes CASSTTSGRSYEQYF.

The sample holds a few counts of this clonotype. The CDR3 region is CASREGWGNEQFF. CDR3 DNA: TGTGCCAGCAGGGAGGGGTGGGGGAATGAGCAGTTCTTC. J is TRBJ2-1 and V is TRBV12-3 or TRBV12-4, with a tentative D call TRBD2 (6 bases). The CDR3 loop spans 13 amino acids. V was trimmed by 6 bases and J by 7 bases, leaving 13 bases between them.

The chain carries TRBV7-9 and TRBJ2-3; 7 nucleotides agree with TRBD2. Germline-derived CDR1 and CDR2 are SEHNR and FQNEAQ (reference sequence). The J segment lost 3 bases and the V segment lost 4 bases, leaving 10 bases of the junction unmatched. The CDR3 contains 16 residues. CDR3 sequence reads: CASSSLAGPATDTQYF. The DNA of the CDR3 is TGTGCCAGCAGCTCCTTAGCGGGTCCTGCGACAGATACGCAGTATTTT.

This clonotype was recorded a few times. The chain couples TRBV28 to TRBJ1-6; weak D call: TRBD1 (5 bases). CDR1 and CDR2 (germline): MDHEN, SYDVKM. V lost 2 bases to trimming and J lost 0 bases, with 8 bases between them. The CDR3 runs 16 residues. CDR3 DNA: TGTGCCAGCAGTTTACGGGGGAGCTCCTATAATTCACCCCTCCACTTT. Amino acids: CASSLRGSSYNSPLHF.

CDR3 residues: CASSPSHPAIQPQHF. Written as DNA, the CDR3 is TGTGCCAGCAGTCCTTCTCACCCCGCAATCCAGCCCCAGCATTTT. The genes are TRBV6-2 or TRBV6-3 and TRBJ1-5; D call uncertain. V dropped 5 bases and J dropped 7 bases, with 18 bases sitting between them. CDR3 length: 15 amino acids. CDR1 and CDR2 (germline): MNHEY, SVGEGT.

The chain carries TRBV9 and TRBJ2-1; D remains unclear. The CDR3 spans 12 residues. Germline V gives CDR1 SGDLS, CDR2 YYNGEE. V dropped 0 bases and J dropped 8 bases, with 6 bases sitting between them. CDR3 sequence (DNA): TGTGCCAGCAGCGTAGATGACGATGAGCAGTTCTTC. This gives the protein CASSVDDDEQFF.

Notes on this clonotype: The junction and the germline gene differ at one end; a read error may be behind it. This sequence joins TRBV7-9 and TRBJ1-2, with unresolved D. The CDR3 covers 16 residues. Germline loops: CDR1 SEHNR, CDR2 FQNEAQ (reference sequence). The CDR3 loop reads CASSLASLTALYGNTF. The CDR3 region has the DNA TGCGCCAGCAGCTTAGCGAGCCTGACGGCCCTCTATGGCAACACCTTC.

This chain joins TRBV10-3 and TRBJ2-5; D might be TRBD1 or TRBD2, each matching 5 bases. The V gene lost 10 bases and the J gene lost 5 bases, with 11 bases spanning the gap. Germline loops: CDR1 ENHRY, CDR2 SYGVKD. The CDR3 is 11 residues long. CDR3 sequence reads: CATQEGETQYF. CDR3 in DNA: TGTGCCACCCAAGAGGGGGAGACCCAGTACTTC.

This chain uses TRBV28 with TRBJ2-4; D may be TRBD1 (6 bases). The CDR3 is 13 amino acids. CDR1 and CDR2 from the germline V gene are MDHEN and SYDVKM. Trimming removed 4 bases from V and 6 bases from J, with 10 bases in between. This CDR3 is CASSSRQANIQYF. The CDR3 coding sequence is TGTGCCAGCAGTTCGCGACAGGCAAACATTCAGTACTTC. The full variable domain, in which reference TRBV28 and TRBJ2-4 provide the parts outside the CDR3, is DVKVTQSSRYLVKRTGEKVFLECVQDMDHENMFWYRQDPGLGLRLIYFSYDVKMKEKGDIPEGYSVSREKKERFSLILESASTNQTSMYLCASSSRQANIQYFGAGTRLSVL.